This is a list of T cell receptor beta chains from one sample in a study of cytomegalovirus exposure and HLA in healthy donors. Sequencing used immunoSEQ multiplex PCR; TCRdb keeps in-frame clones, though not all of them. In the table there are 75,000 to 90,000 clones, about 85% of which are singletons. The material sequenced was PBMCs. The receptors shown here come from a man aged 35 to 55 in good health and CMV-seropositive. The CDR3 runs from the conserved cysteine through the conserved F or W. A D gene is named only where the DNA matches it firmly. Some rows have no size entry. The others give once, few or many, or a class for an expanded clone.

clone_size	v_call	d_call	j_call	cdr3_nt	cdr3_aa
few	TRBV11-2	.	TRBJ1-2	TGTGCCAGCAGCTTAGATTTGGGGGCCGCATCCTATGGCTACACCTTC	CASSLDLGAASYGYTF
.	TRBV4-2	TRBD1	TRBJ2-7	TGTGCCAGCAGCCAAGTGGGCATGAAGGGGGCAAGGGAGCAGTACTTC	CASSQVGMKGAREQYF
.	TRBV27	.	TRBJ1-4	TGTGCCAGCAGCAGACACGCAACTAATGAAAAACTGTTTTTT	CASSRHATNEKLFF
.	TRBV9	TRBD1	TRBJ1-2	TGTGCCAGCAGCCAACTGACAGGGAACTATGGCTACACCTTC	CASSQLTGNYGYTF
.	TRBV6-6	TRBD1	TRBJ2-7	TGTGCCAGCAGCCCGAGACAGGGGGGCAACGAGCAGTACTTC	CASSPRQGGNEQYF
.	TRBV2	.	TRBJ2-3	TGTGCCAGCAGTACGAGCAACCTAGTCGATACGCAGTATTTT	CASSTSNLVDTQYF
.	TRBV10-2	.	TRBJ2-7	TGCGCCAGCGGCTTATCGGAGCAGTACTTC	CASGLSEQYF
.	TRBV5-6	.	TRBJ1-5	TGTGCCAGCAGCCCCGGGTGGGGGGACGGGACTCAGCCCCAGCATTTT	CASSPGWGDGTQPQHF
.	TRBV18	.	TRBJ2-5	TGTGCCAGCTCACCGGGGGACTCGTACCAAGAGACCCAGTACTTC	CASSPGDSYQETQYF
.	TRBV15	.	TRBJ2-7	TGTGCCACCAGCAGAGACGGCTACGAGCAGTACTTC	CATSRDGYEQYF
.	TRBV6-1	TRBD2	TRBJ2-7	TGTGCCAGCAGTGATCAGACTAGCGGGGGGCTCCGATCCTACGAGCAGTACTTC	CASSDQTSGGLRSYEQYF
few	TRBV25-1	.	TRBJ1-1	TGTGCCAGCAGTGTTGGGGGGGTAAACACTGAAGCTTTCTTT	CASSVGGVNTEAFF
.	TRBV6-6	.	TRBJ2-7	TGTGCCAGCAGTTACTTGAACGGCGAGCAGTACTTC	CASSYLNGEQYF
.	TRBV7-8	.	TRBJ1-2	TGTGCCAGCAGCTTGAGCGGACTTGGGGGCTACACCTTC	CASSLSGLGGYTF
.	TRBV7-9	.	TRBJ2-2	TGTGCCAGCAGGTGGGACAAGCGGAACGGGGAGCTGTTTTTT	CASRWDKRNGELFF
few	TRBV7-8	TRBD1	TRBJ2-7	TGTGCCAGCAGCTTGGACTGGACAGGGAGCGAGCAGTACTTC	CASSLDWTGSEQYF
.	TRBV15	TRBD1	TRBJ1-4	TGTGCCACCAGCGTACCAGGGGGAGCTAATGAAAAACTGTTTTTT	CATSVPGGANEKLFF